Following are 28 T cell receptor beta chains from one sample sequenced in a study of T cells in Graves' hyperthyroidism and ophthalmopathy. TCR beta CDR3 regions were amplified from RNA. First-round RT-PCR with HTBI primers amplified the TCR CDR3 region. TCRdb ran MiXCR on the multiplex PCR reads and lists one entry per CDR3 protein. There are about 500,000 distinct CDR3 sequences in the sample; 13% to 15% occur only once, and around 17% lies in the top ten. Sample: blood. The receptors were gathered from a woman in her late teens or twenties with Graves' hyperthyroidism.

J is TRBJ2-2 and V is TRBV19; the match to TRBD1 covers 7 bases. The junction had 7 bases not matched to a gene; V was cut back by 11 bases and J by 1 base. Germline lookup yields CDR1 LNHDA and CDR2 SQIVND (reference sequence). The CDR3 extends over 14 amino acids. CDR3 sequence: CACSGTENTGELFF. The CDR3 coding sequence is TGTGCCTGTTCCGGGACAGAGAACACCGGGGAGCTGTTTTTT.

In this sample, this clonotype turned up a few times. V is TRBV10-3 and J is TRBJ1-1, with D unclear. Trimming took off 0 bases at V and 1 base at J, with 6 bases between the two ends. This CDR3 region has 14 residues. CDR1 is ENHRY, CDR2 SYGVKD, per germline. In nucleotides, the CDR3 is TGTGCCATCAGTGAGTCAGTTGAGAACACTGAAGCTTTCTTT. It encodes CAISESVENTEAFF.

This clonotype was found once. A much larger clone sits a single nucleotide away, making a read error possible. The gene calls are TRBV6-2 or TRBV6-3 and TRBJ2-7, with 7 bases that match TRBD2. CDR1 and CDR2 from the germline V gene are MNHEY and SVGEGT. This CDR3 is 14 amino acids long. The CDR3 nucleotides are TGTACCAGCGGGGACTCCGGGACTATCGACGAGCAGTACTTC. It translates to CTSGDSGTIDEQYF.

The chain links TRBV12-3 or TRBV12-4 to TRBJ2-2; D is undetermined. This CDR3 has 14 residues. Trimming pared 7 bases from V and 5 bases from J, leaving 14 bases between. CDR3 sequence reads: CASTADPPTGELFF. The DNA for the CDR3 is TGTGCCAGCACCGCGGACCCCCCAACCGGGGAGCTGTTTTTT.

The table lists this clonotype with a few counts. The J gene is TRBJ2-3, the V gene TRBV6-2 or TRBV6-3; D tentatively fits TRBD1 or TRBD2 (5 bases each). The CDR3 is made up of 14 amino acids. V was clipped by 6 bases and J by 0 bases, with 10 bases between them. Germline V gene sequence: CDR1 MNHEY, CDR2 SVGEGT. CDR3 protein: CASRGDSSTDTQYF. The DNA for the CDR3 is TGTGCCAGCAGGGGGGATTCTAGCACAGATACGCAGTATTTT.

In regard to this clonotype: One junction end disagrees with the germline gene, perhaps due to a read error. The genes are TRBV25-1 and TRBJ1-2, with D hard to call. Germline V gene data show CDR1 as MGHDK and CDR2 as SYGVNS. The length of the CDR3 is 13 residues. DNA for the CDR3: TGTACCAGCACGCGGGGAGAGGGCTATGGCTACACCTTC. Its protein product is CTSTRGEGYGYTF.

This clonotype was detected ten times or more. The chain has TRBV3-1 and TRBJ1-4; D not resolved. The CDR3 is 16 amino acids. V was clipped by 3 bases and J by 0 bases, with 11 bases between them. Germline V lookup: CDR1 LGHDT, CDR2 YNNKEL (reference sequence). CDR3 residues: CASSQTIGATNEKLFF. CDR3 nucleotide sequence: TGTGCCAGCAGCCAGACTATCGGGGCAACTAATGAAAAACTGTTTTTT.

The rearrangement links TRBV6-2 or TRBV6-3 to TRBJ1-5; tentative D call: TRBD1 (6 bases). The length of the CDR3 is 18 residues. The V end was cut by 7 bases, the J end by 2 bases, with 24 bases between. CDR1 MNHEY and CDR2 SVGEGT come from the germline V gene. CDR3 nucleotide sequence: TGTGCCAGCAAGACAGGTTACCCCGATTGGCCACGCAATCAGCCCCAGCATTTT. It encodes CASKTGYPDWPRNQPQHF.

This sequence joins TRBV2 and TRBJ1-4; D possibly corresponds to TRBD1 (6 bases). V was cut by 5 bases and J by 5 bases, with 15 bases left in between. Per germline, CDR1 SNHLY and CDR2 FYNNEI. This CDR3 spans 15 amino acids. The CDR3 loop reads CASSYPGTQNEKLFF. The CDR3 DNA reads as TGTGCCAGCAGTTATCCCGGGACACAGAATGAAAAACTGTTTTTT.

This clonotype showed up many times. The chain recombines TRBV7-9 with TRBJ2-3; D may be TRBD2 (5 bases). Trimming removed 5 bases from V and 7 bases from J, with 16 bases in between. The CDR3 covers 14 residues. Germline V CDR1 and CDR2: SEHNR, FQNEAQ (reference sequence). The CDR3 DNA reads TGTGCCAGCAGCGTAGGGCACGGGGTGAATACGCAGTATTTT. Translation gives CASSVGHGVNTQYF.

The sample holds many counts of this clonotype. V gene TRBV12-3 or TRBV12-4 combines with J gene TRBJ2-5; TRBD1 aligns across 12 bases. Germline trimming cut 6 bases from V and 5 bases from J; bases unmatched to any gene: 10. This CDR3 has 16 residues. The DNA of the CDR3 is TGTGCCAGCAGCCCTGGGGACAGGGGGCTGCAGGAGACCCAGTACTTC. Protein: CASSPGDRGLQETQYF.

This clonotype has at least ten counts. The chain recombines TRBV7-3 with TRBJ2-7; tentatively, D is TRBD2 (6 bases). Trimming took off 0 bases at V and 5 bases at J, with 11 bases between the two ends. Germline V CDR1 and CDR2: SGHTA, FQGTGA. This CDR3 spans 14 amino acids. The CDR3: CASSLTGGPHEQYF. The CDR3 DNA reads TGTGCCAGCAGCTTAACCGGAGGGCCCCACGAGCAGTACTTC.

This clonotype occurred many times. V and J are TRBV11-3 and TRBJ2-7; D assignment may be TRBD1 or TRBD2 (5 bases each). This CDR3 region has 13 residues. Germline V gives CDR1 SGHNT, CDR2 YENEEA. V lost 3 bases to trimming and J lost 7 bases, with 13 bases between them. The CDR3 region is CASSLRGTWEQYF. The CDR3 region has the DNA TGTGCCAGCAGCTTGAGGGGCACTTGGGAGCAGTACTTC.

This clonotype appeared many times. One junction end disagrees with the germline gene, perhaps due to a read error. CDR3 loop: CASRMETLYF. The CDR3 coding sequence is TGTGCCAGCAGAATGGAGACCCTGTACTTC. The chain recombines TRBV2 with TRBJ2-5; D is ambiguous. Germline lookup yields CDR1 SNHLY and CDR2 FYNNEI. The CDR3 runs 10 residues.

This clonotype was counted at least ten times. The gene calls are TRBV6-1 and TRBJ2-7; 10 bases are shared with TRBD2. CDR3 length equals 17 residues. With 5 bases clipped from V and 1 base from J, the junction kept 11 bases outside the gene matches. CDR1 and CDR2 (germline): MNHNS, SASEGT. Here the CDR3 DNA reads TGTGCCAGCAGTCCGATACTAGCGGGGCGAGGGTCCTACGAGCAGTACGTC. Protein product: CASSPILAGRGSYEQYV.

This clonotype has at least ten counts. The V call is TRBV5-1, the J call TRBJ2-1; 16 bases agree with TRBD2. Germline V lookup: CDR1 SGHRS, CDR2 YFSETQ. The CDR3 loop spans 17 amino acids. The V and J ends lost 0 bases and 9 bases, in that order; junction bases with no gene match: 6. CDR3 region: CASSLEGLAGGEGEQFF. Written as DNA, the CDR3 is TGCGCCAGCAGCTTGGAGGGACTAGCGGGAGGGGAAGGTGAGCAGTTCTTC.

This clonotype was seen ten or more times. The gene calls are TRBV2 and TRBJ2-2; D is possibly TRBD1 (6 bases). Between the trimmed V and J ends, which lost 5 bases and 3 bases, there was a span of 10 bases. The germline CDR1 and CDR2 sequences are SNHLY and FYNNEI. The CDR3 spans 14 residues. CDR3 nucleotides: TGTGCCAGCAGTCTAGAGGGGGACACCGGGGAGCTGTTTTTT. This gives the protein CASSLEGDTGELFF.

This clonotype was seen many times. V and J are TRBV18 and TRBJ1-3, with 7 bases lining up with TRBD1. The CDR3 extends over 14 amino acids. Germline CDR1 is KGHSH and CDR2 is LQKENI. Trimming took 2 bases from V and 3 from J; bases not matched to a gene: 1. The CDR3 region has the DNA TGTGCCAGCTCACCAGACAGGGATGGAAACACCATATATTTT. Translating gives CASSPDRDGNTIYF.

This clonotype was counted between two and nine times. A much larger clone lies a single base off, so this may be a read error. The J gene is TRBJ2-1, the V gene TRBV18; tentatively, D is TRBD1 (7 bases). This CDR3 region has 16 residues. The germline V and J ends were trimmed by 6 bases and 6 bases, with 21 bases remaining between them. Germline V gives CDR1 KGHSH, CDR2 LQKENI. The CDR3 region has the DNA TGTGCCAGCTCGCCGAGACAGGGCTGGGGGGCCAATGAGCAGTTCTTC. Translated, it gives CASSPRQGWGANEQFF.

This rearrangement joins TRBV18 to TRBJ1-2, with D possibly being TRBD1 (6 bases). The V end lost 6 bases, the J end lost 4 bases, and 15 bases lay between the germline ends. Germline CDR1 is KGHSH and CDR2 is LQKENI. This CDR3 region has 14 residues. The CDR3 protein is CASSLPGGTYGYTF. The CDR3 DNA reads TGTGCCAGCTCCCTCCCGGGGGGCACCTATGGCTACACCTTC.

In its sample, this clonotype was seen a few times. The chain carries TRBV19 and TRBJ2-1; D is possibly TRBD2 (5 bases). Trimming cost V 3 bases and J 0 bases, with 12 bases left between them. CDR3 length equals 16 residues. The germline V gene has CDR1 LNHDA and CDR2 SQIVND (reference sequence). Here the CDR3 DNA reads TGTGCCAGTAGTATCGGGGATCTCAGCTCCTACAATGAGCAGTTCTTC. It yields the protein CASSIGDLSSYNEQFF.

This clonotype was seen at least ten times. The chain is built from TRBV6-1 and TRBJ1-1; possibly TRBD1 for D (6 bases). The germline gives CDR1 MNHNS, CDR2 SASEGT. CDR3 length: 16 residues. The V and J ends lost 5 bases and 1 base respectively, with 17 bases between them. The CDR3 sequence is CASSLNYRASNTEAFF. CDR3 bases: TGTGCCAGCAGTTTAAACTACAGGGCCTCGAACACTGAAGCTTTCTTT.

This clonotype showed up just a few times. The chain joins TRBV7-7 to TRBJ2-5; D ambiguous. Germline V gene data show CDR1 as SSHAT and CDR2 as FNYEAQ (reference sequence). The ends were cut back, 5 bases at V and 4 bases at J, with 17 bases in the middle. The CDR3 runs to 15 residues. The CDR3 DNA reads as TGTGCCAGCAGCCCATCCTGGATAGGCAGAGAGACCCAGTACTTC. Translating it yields CASSPSWIGRETQYF.

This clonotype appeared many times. CDR3: CASRDSTNEKLFF. CDR3 nucleotides: TGTGCCAGCAGAGACAGCACTAATGAAAAACTGTTTTTT. The V and J genes are TRBV2 and TRBJ1-4, with a possible D match to TRBD1 (5 bases). V lost 6 bases and J lost 2, with 7 bases in between. The CDR3 covers 13 residues. The germline V gene encodes CDR1 SNHLY and CDR2 FYNNEI.

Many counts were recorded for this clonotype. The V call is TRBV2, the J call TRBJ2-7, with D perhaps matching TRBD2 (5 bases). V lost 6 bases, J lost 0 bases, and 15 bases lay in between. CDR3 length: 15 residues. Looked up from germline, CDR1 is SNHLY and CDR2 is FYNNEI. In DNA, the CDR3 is TGTGCCAGCAGAGCCCGGTTGGGGAGCTCCTACGAGCAGTACGTC. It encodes CASRARLGSSYEQYV.

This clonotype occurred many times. CDR3 nucleotide sequence: TGTGCCAGCAGCGTAGGTGGCAGGGGCCCCTCGAACACTGAAGCTTTCTTT. Translation: CASSVGGRGPSNTEAFF. The J gene is TRBJ1-1, the V gene TRBV9, with a possible D match to TRBD1 (6 bases). V dropped 0 bases and J dropped 1 base, with 16 bases sitting between them. The CDR3 has 17 amino acids. Germline values: CDR1 SGDLS, CDR2 YYNGEE.

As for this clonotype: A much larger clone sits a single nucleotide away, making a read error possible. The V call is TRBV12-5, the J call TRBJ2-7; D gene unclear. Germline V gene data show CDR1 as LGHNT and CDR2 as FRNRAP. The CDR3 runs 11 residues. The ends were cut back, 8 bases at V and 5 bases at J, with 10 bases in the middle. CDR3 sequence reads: CASSPRNEQYF. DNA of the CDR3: TGTGCTAGTAGTCCCCGGAACGAGCAGTACTTC.

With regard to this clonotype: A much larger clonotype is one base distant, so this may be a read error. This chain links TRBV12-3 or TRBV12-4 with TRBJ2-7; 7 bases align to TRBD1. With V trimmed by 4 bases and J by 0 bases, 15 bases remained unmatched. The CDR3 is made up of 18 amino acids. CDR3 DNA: TGTGCCAGCAGTTCAGCTCTTACCGACAGGGTGAGCTCCTACGAGCAGTACTTC. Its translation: CASSSALTDRVSSYEQYF.